Below, 27 T cell receptor beta chains from the same sample are listed, as sequenced in a study of cytomegalovirus exposure and HLA in healthy donors. In the PCR, 60 Vbeta and 13 Jbeta primers were used. Generated by immunoSEQ multiplex PCR, the TCRdb table keeps only in-frame clones and is missing some. The sample gives under 200,000 clones, roughly 13% of which show up once; over 6.5% is in the top ten. The material sequenced was PBMCs. The receptors derive from a man aged 45-65 years in good health and CMV-seropositive.

This clone was seen a few times. The CDR3: CASSLLRGRLTEAFF. CDR3 in DNA: TGTGCCAGCAGTTTGCTCAGGGGGCGCCTCACTGAAGCTTTCTTT. This chain uses TRBV27 with TRBJ1-1, with 8 bases aligning to TRBD1. CDR3 length equals 15 residues. Trimming took 3 bases from V and 4 from J; bases not matched to a gene: 7. The germline V gene has CDR1 MNHEY and CDR2 SMNVEV (reference sequence).

This clone was observed a handful of times. This chain uses TRBV4-1 with TRBJ1-4; a possible D gene is TRBD1 (5 bases). Trimming stripped 0 bases from V and 3 bases from J, with 8 bases between. CDR3 size: 15 residues. From germline, CDR1 is MGHRA and CDR2 YSYEKL. The CDR3 coding sequence is TGCGCCAGCAGCCAAGATACGGGGGCTAATGAAAAACTGTTTTTT. Encoded protein: CASSQDTGANEKLFF.

A few counts support this clone. V and J are TRBV5-4 and TRBJ1-2, with unresolved D. The CDR3 is 12 residues long. The germline gives CDR1 SGHNT, CDR2 YYREEE (reference sequence). Between the trimmed V and J ends, which lost 0 bases and 8 bases, there was a span of 8 bases. The CDR3 here is CASSLDRRGYTF. The DNA of the CDR3 is TGTGCCAGCAGCTTGGATAGGAGAGGCTACACCTTC.

This clone turned up a few times. V and J are TRBV30 and TRBJ1-3; D is uncertain. Germline lookup yields CDR1 GTSNPN and CDR2 SVGIG (reference sequence). V lost 0 bases and J 3 bases, leaving 9 bases between the germline ends. The CDR3 length is 14 residues. The CDR3 reads CAWSVSALGNTIYF. CDR3 DNA: TGTGCCTGGAGTGTATCAGCGCTTGGAAACACCATATATTTT. Filled out from reference TRBV30 and TRBJ1-3, the complete variable domain reads SQTIHQWPATLVQPVGSPLSLECTVEGTSNPNLYWYRQAAGRGLQLLFYSVGIGQISSEVPQNLSASRPQDRQFILSSKKLLLSDSGFYLCAWSVSALGNTIYFGEGSWLTVV.

This clone was found a few times. The J gene is TRBJ2-2, the V gene TRBV10-1, with 7 bases matching TRBD1. The CDR3 has 14 amino acids. CDR1 WNHNN and CDR2 SYGVQD come from the germline V gene (reference sequence). With V trimmed by 3 bases and J by 7 bases, 5 bases remained unmatched. The CDR3 DNA sequence: TGCGCCAGCAGTGAAGGGGGCCGGGACGGGGAGCTGTTTTTT. Translation: CASSEGGRDGELFF.

In this sample, this clone turned up a few times. CDR3 coding DNA: TGCGCCAGCAGCGGTCTGGCTAGCGGTAACACCGGGGAGCTGTTTTTT. Amino acid sequence: CASSGLASGNTGELFF. The rearrangement uses TRBV5-1 and TRBJ2-2; 7 bases are a match to TRBD2. CDR1 and CDR2 (germline): SGHRS, YFSETQ. CDR3 size: 16 residues. J lost 2 bases, V lost 4 bases, and 8 bases had no gene match.

This clone was seen only a few times. The chain is built from TRBV6-6 and TRBJ1-1; TRBD1 aligns across 7 bases. The V gene's germline CDR1 is MNHNY and CDR2 SVGAGI (reference sequence). J lost 8 bases, V lost 7 bases, and 7 bases had no gene match. The CDR3 extends over 12 amino acids. This CDR3 reads CASTPRTGEAFF. Written as DNA, the CDR3 is TGTGCCAGCACCCCTCGGACAGGAGAAGCTTTCTTT.

This clone was seen only a few times. This chain uses TRBV19 with TRBJ1-1; 10 bases align to TRBD1. V shed 4 bases and J 7 bases; nucleotides not matched to a gene: 0. CDR1 is LNHDA and CDR2 is SQIVND in the germline V gene (reference sequence). The CDR3 loop spans 12 amino acids. In nucleotides, the CDR3 is TGTGCCAGTAGTAGGGACAGGGGTGAAGCTTTCTTT. As protein: CASSRDRGEAFF. Filled out from reference TRBV19 and TRBJ1-1, the complete variable domain reads DGGITQSPKYLFRKEGQNVTLSCEQNLNHDAMYWYRQDPGQGLRLIYYSQIVNDFQKGDIAEGYSVSREKKESFPLTVTSAQKNPTAFYLCASSRDRGEAFFGQGTRLTVV.

This clone showed up just a few times. The rearrangement links TRBV5-1 to TRBJ1-4; 10 bases agree with TRBD1. With V trimmed by 4 bases and J by 1 base, 4 bases remained unmatched. This CDR3 has 16 residues. The germline gives CDR1 SGHRS, CDR2 YFSETQ. The CDR3: CASSGTGVGTNEKLFF. In DNA form, the CDR3 reads TGCGCCAGCAGCGGGACAGGGGTCGGAACTAATGAAAAACTGTTTTTT. The variable domain in full, completed from reference TRBV5-1 and TRBJ1-4, reads KAGVTQTPRYLIKTRGQQVTLSCSPISGHRSVSWYQQTPGQGLQFLFEYFSETQRNKGNFPGRFSGRQFSNSRSEMNVSTLELGDSALYLCASSGTGVGTNEKLFFGSGTQLSVL.

This clone occurred a few times. Other DNA sequences of this sample code for an identical CDR3. CDR3 region: CASSPDRNYGYTF. CDR3 DNA sequence: TGTGCCAGCTCACCGGACAGAAACTATGGCTACACCTTC. The chain carries TRBV18 and TRBJ1-2, with a possible D match to TRBD1 (6 bases). Trimming removed 3 bases at V and 2 bases at J, with 7 bases between. Germline-derived CDR1 and CDR2 are KGHSH and LQKENI. The CDR3 contains 13 residues.

This clone was observed a few times. This chain uses TRBV4-3 with TRBJ1-4; no clear D. Between the trimmed V and J ends, which lost 4 bases and 4 bases, there was a span of 13 bases. The CDR3 has 15 residues. CDR1 and CDR2 from the germline V gene are LGHNA and YSLEER. In DNA form, the CDR3 reads TGCGCCAGCAGCCGGAGCGGCCTGATTAATGAAAAACTGTTTTTT. This encodes CASSRSGLINEKLFF.

V is TRBV19 and J is TRBJ1-2, with D hard to call. Germline V gene sequence: CDR1 LNHDA, CDR2 SQIVND (reference sequence). The CDR3 consists of 14 residues. Between the trimmed V and J ends, which lost 3 bases and 0 bases, there was a span of 8 bases. CDR3 loop: CASSIQRANYGYTF. CDR3 bases: TGTGCCAGTAGTATTCAAAGAGCTAACTATGGCTACACCTTC. The full variable domain, completed using reference TRBV19 and TRBJ1-2, is DGGITQSPKYLFRKEGQNVTLSCEQNLNHDAMYWYRQDPGQGLRLIYYSQIVNDFQKGDIAEGYSVSREKKESFPLTVTSAQKNPTAFYLCASSIQRANYGYTFGSGTRLTVV.

This clone was observed a handful of times. V usage is TRBV15 and J usage is TRBJ1-4; the match to TRBD1 covers 9 bases. This CDR3 region has 15 residues. Germline V lookup: CDR1 LNHNV, CDR2 YYDKDF (reference sequence). Trimming at V came to 3 bases and at J to 8 bases, leaving 7 bases not matched to a gene. The CDR3 spells CATSSTGTGNEKLFF. DNA for the CDR3: TGTGCCACCAGCAGCACCGGGACAGGGAACGAAAAACTGTTTTTT.

This clone has only a few counts. The chain couples TRBV19 to TRBJ2-3, with D possibly being TRBD2 (5 bases). The CDR3 runs to 12 residues. With 3 bases removed from V and 9 bases from J, the gap between germline ends came to 10 bases. Per germline, CDR1 LNHDA and CDR2 SQIVND (reference sequence). The CDR3 reads CASSIVRETQYF. As DNA, the CDR3 is TGTGCCAGTAGTATTGTGAGGGAGACGCAGTATTTT.

The chain combines TRBV7-9 with TRBJ1-4, with unresolved D. V was shortened by 4 bases and J by 8 bases, with 5 bases between the two germline ends. Per germline, CDR1 SEHNR and CDR2 FQNEAQ (reference sequence). The length of the CDR3 is 11 residues. The CDR3 loop is CASSSEEKLFF. CDR3 nucleotide sequence: TGTGCCAGCAGCTCTGAGGAAAAACTGTTTTTT.

This chain uses TRBV28 with TRBJ2-5; 8 positions agree with TRBD2. Germline V CDR1 and CDR2: MDHEN, SYDVKM. The ends lost 6 bases at V and 5 bases at J; junction bases unmatched: 5. This CDR3 has 13 amino acids. CDR3 residues: CASRAGDGETQYF. The CDR3 DNA reads TGTGCCAGCAGAGCGGGGGACGGGGAGACCCAGTACTTC.

V gene TRBV28 combines with J gene TRBJ1-6, with 9 bases lining up with TRBD1. Germline CDR1 reads MDHEN; CDR2 reads SYDVKM. The V and J ends lost 6 bases and 10 bases, in that order; junction bases with no gene match: 7. The length of the CDR3 is 14 residues. In DNA form, the CDR3 reads TGTGCCAGCAGCCCCGGGACAGGGAAGTCACCCCTCCACTTT. Translation: CASSPGTGKSPLHF.

V usage is TRBV9 and J usage is TRBJ2-1; 8 nucleotides line up with TRBD2. Trimming cost V 4 bases and J 0 bases; bases outside gene matches: 3. The germline gives CDR1 SGDLS, CDR2 YYNGEE. There are 15 residues in the CDR3. The CDR3 here is CASSSGGSSYNEQFF. The CDR3 DNA sequence: TGTGCCAGCAGCTCGGGGGGGAGCTCCTACAATGAGCAGTTCTTC. Supplemented by reference TRBV9 and TRBJ2-1, the full variable domain reads DSGVTQTPKHLITATGQRVTLRCSPRSGDLSVYWYQQSLDQGLQFLIQYYNGEERAKGNILERFSAQQFPDLHSELNLSSLELGDSALYFCASSSGGSSYNEQFFGPGTRLTVL.

This clone has more than one count but fewer than ten. The chain joins TRBV28 to TRBJ1-2; D not certain. This CDR3 contains 12 residues. Germline V gives CDR1 MDHEN, CDR2 SYDVKM. Trimming pared 4 bases from V and 4 bases from J, leaving 7 bases between. The chain's CDR3 is CASSSLSYGYTF. The CDR3 nucleotides are TGTGCCAGCAGTTCCCTCTCCTATGGCTACACCTTC.

The J gene is TRBJ2-7, the V gene TRBV4-1, with a possible D match to TRBD2 (6 bases). In germline, CDR1 is MGHRA, CDR2 YSYEKL. The CDR3 consists of 15 residues. V shed 0 bases and J shed 6 bases, with 15 bases lying between them. CDR3 coding DNA: TGCGCCAGCAGCCAAGATGGGGGGTATTCGAGCGAGCAGTACTTC. Amino acid sequence: CASSQDGGYSSEQYF.

The chain links TRBV11-3 to TRBJ2-3; 7 nucleotides line up with TRBD1. The CDR3 totals 17 residues. Germline V gives CDR1 SGHNT, CDR2 YENEEA. The V gene end was trimmed by 2 bases and the J gene end by 2 bases; junction bases not matched to a gene: 10. The CDR3 nucleotides read TGTGCCAGCAGCTTAACCCTTACAGGGGCGACCACAGATACGCAGTATTTT. As protein: CASSLTLTGATTDTQYF.

In this sample, this clone turned up once. The V and J genes are TRBV7-3 and TRBJ1-2; the D gene is possibly TRBD1 (6 bases). The V gene's germline CDR1 is SGHTA and CDR2 FQGTGA. V was cut by 3 bases and J by 8 bases, with 16 bases left in between. The CDR3 consists of 14 residues. The CDR3 loop is CASSLRGGQGGYTF. In nucleotides, the CDR3 is TGTGCCAGCAGCTTGAGGGGGGGCCAAGGAGGCTACACCTTC.

The table lists this clone with a few counts. This rearrangement joins TRBV28 to TRBJ1-5; D might be TRBD1 (6 bases). Looked up from germline, CDR1 is MDHEN and CDR2 is SYDVKM. Trimming removed 4 bases from V and 5 bases from J, with 15 bases in between. The CDR3 has 15 amino acids. The CDR3 loop reads CASSSLTGQDQPQHF. The CDR3 coding sequence is TGTGCCAGCAGTTCCCTTACAGGGCAAGATCAGCCCCAGCATTTT.

V gene TRBV6-5 combines with J gene TRBJ1-2, with a possible D match to TRBD1 (5 bases). CDR1 and CDR2 from the germline V gene are MNHEY and SVGAGI. The CDR3 consists of 13 residues. The V end was cut by 6 bases, the J end by 5 bases, with 13 bases between. The CDR3: CASRVPGEYGYTF. The CDR3 nucleotides read TGTGCCAGCAGAGTCCCGGGGGAATATGGCTACACCTTC.

This clone was detected a few times. The chain combines TRBV7-8 with TRBJ2-3; 13 bases are a match to TRBD2. The J segment lost 0 bases and the V segment lost 5 bases, leaving 8 bases of the junction unmatched. Germline V lookup: CDR1 SGHVS, CDR2 FQNEAQ. The CDR3 spans 18 residues. Here the CDR3 reads CASSDTSGGAGSTDTQYF. For the CDR3, the DNA is TGTGCCAGCAGCGACACTAGCGGGGGGGCCGGTAGCACAGATACGCAGTATTTT. The entire variable domain, with the rest obtained from reference TRBV7-8 and TRBJ2-3, is as follows: GAGVSQSPRYKVAKRGQDVALRCDPISGHVSLFWYQQALGQGPEFLTYFQNEAQLDKSGLPSDRFFAERPEGSVSTLKIQRTQQEDSAVYLCASSDTSGGAGSTDTQYFGPGTRLTVL.

This clone was counted only a few times. The chain has TRBV18 and TRBJ2-6; 10 nucleotides align to TRBD1. With 5 bases clipped from V and 2 bases from J, the junction kept 3 bases outside the gene matches. The CDR3 extends over 16 amino acids. CDR1 and CDR2 from the germline V gene are KGHSH and LQKENI. CDR3 sequence reads: CASSGTGAAGANVLTF. As DNA, the CDR3 is TGTGCCAGCTCAGGGACAGGGGCAGCTGGGGCCAACGTCCTGACTTTC.

This chain connects TRBV5-6 to TRBJ2-5, with TRBD2 matching over 14 bases. The CDR3 is 16 amino acids. Germline trimming cut 3 bases from V and 4 bases from J; bases unmatched to any gene: 5. Germline V gene sequence: CDR1 SGHDT, CDR2 YYEEEE. The CDR3 coding sequence is TGTGCCAGCAGCTATGGACTAGCGGGGGGCACAGAGACCCAGTACTTC. As protein: CASSYGLAGGTETQYF.